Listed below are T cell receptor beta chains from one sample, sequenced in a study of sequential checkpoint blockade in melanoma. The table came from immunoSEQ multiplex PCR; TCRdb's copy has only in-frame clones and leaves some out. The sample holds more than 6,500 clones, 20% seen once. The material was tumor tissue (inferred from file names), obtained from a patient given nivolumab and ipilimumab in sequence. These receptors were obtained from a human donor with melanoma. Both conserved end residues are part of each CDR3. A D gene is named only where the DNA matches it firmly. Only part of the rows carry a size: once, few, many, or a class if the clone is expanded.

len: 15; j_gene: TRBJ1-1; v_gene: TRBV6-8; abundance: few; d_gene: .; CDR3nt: TGTGCCAGCAGTTACCGAGGCAGGGGCCACACTGAAGCTTTCTTT; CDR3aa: CASSYRGRGHTEAFF
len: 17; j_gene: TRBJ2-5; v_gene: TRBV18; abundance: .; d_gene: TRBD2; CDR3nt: TGTGCCAGCTCACGAAGTTCCGAGACTAGCGGGTGGGAGACCCAGTACTTC; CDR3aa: CASSRSSETSGWETQYF
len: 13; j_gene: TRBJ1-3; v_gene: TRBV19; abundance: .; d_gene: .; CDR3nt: TGTGCCAGTACCCTCCGGGGGGGAAACACCATATATTTT; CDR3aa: CASTLRGGNTIYF
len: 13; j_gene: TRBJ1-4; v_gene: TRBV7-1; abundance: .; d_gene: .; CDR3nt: TGTGCCAGCAGCTTATTCGTATCCGAGGAACTGTTTTTT; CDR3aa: CASSLFVSEELFF
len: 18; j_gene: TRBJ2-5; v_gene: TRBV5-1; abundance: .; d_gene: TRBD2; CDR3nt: TGCGCCAGCAGCTTGGGACTAGCGGGGGGCGATATCCTGGTGACCCAGTACTTC; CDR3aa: CASSLGLAGGDILVTQYF
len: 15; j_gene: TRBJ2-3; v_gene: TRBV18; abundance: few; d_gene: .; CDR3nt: TGTGCCAGCTCACCAGTCCTGGTAGACAGAGATACGCAGTATTTT; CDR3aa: CASSPVLVDRDTQYF
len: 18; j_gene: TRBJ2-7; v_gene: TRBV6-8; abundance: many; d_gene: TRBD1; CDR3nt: TGTGCCAGCAGTTACCCCGCCTCCGGGACAGTAATCTCCTACGAGCAGTACTTC; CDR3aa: CASSYPASGTVISYEQYF
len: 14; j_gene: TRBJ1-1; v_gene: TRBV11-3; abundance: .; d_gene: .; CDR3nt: TGTGCCAGCAGTGCAGGGGTAGAGGGTACTGAAGCTTTCTTT; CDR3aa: CASSAGVEGTEAFF
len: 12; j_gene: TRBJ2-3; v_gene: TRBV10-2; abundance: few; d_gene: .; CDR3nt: TGCGCCAGCAGTAAGGCAACAGATACGCAGTATTTT; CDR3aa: CASSKATDTQYF
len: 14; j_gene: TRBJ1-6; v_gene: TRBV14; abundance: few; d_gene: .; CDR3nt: TGTGCCAGCAGCCAAGCCACAGGGAGATCACCCCTCCACTTT; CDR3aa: CASSQATGRSPLHF
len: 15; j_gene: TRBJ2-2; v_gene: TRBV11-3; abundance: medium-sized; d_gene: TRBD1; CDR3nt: TGTGCCAGCAGCCTGAGACAGGGAAACACCGGGGAGCTGTTTTTT; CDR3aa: CASSLRQGNTGELFF
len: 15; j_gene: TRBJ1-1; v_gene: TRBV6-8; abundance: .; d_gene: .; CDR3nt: TGTGCCAGCAGTTACTCGAGTCAGATGAACACTGAAGCTTTCTTT; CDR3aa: CASSYSSQMNTEAFF
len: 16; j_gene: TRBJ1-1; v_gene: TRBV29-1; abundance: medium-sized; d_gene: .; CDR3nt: TGCAGCGCCCTACACGGGGGGAGCTGGATGAACACTGAAGCTTTCTTT; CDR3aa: CSALHGGSWMNTEAFF
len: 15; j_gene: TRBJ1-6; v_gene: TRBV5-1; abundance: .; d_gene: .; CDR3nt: TGCGCCAGCAGCTTGACCGGGACCTTCGATTCACCCCTCCACTTT; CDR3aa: CASSLTGTFDSPLHF
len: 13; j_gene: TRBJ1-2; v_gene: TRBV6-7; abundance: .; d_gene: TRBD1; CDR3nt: TGTGCCAGCAGTGATCAGGGGGAAGATGGCTACACCTTC; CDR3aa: CASSDQGEDGYTF